Listed below are T cell receptor beta chains from one sample, sequenced in a study of low-dose radiotherapy and immunotherapy resistance in tumors. TCRdb fed the reads into MiXCR, producing one record per CDR3 protein. The data contain fewer than 95,000 distinct CDR3 sequences, more than 8.5% of them singletons. The source material was PBMCs, sampled before treatment. These receptors were obtained from a male donor with prostate cancer. Each CDR3 is given with its conserved first and last residue. The D gene is left open where the match is weak. Clone size is stated in some rows and not others, as once, few, many or a class when expanded.

j_call	clone_size	d_call	v_call	cdr3_aa	cdr3_nt
TRBJ1-5	many	NA	TRBV5-1	CASSWDLNSNQPQHF	TGCGCCAGCAGCTGGGACTTAAATAGCAATCAGCCCCAGCATTTT
TRBJ1-5	many	NA	TRBV18	CASSPERYSNQPQHF	TGTGCCAGCTCACCAGAGAGGTATAGCAATCAGCCCCAGCATTTT
TRBJ2-5	many	NA	TRBV14	CASSQVQETQYF	TGTGCCAGCAGCCAGGTCCAAGAGACCCAGTACTTC
TRBJ2-5	NA	NA	TRBV27	CASSIGETQYF	TGTGCCAGCAGTATCGGAGAGACCCAGTACTTC
TRBJ1-6	many	NA	TRBV28	CASTPKYNSPLHF	TGTGCCAGCACGCCGAAATATAATTCACCCCTCCACTTT
TRBJ2-5	many	NA	TRBV3-1	CASSQGNRGETQYF	TGTGCCAGCAGCCAAGGCAATAGGGGAGAGACCCAGTACTTC
TRBJ1-2	many	NA	TRBV20-1	CSAPRASSYGYTF	TGCAGTGCTCCCCGGGCTTCATCCTATGGCTACACCTTC
TRBJ2-6	many	TRBD1	TRBV18	CASSLAGTGSSGANVLTF	TGTGCCAGCTCACTTGCCGGGACAGGGAGCTCTGGGGCCAACGTCCTGACTTTC
TRBJ1-2	many	TRBD1	TRBV29-1	CSVVRTGGLGYTF	TGCAGCGTTGTAAGGACAGGGGGTTTGGGCTACACCTTC
TRBJ2-3	NA	NA	TRBV18	CASSPPRTLSTDTQYF	TGTGCCAGCTCCCCGCCCAGGACCCTTAGCACAGATACGCAGTATTTT
TRBJ2-2	many	TRBD1	TRBV5-1	CASSAGQALDTGELFF	TGCGCCAGCAGCGCGGGACAGGCGCTGGACACCGGGGAGCTGTTTTTT
TRBJ2-2	many	NA	TRBV4-1	CASSPPTTHPNTGELFF	TGCGCCAGCAGCCCCCCGACAACGCACCCGAACACCGGGGAGCTGTTTTTT
TRBJ2-2	many	NA	TRBV5-1	CASRTQPGQRNTGELFF	TGCGCCAGCAGGACTCAGCCGGGACAACGAAACACCGGGGAGCTGTTTTTT
TRBJ2-6	many	NA	TRBV10-2	CASRVDTGANVLTF	TGCGCCAGCAGGGTAGACACTGGGGCCAACGTCCTGACTTTC
TRBJ1-1	many	NA	TRBV29-1	CSVDRDAGTEAFF	TGCAGCGTGGACCGGGACGCAGGCACTGAAGCTTTCTTT
TRBJ2-6	many	TRBD1	TRBV29-1	CSVRIRDSSGANVLTF	TGCAGCGTTCGGATCCGGGACAGCTCTGGGGCCAACGTCCTGACTTTC
TRBJ1-1	NA	NA	TRBV23-1	CASTSRARENTEAFF	TGCGCCAGCACCTCCCGGGCCCGGGAGAACACTGAAGCTTTCTTT